The sequence of this TCR beta chain was determined in a study of blood T cell repertoires in COVID-19. The overall study: Collection of acute and convalescent COVID-19 samples took place in the United States, Italy and Spain. T cells, B-cell-depleted T cells, or PBMCs provided the cDNA or gDNA that served as material.

This clone has only a few counts. Methods used by the authors: Reference gene primers were amplified, and this amplification served to estimate nucleated cell counts. Repertoires were generated with immunoSEQ multiplex PCR, while TCRdb's copy carries only in-frame clones and drops some. That table furnishes V, J and clone size, whereas the DNA furnished D and trimming. The table shows around 300,000 clones, with roughly 88% occurring only once. Germline values: CDR1 MGHRA, CDR2 YSYEKL. Germline trimming cut 5 bases from V and 8 bases from J; bases unmatched to any gene: 11. The CDR3 totals 15 residues.

Sequenced sample: peripheral blood. The origin of this receptor is a woman aged 25 to 39 with active or convalescent COVID-19. J is TRBJ1-4 and V is TRBV4-1; TRBD1 agrees at 7 bases. CDR3 DNA sequence: TGCGCCAGCAGCTCAGGACAGGCGAGGAGGGAAAAACTGTTTTTT. Translation: CASSSGQARREKLFF.